The next 30 T cell receptor beta chains were all read from a single sample in a study of blood T cell repertoires in COVID-19. The data were produced by immunoSEQ multiplex PCR, yet TCRdb's version contains in-frame clones alone and is incomplete. Of a few hundred thousand clones listed, around nine tenths were seen once; the top ten hold less than 3.5%. The sample was peripheral blood. The receptors stem from a human donor in a cohort sampled during active COVID-19.

The chain has TRBV11-2 and TRBJ2-7, with TRBD2 matching over 12 bases. V dropped 2 bases and J dropped 7; count of bases not matched to a gene: 9. CDR1 and CDR2 from the germline V gene are SGHAT and FQNNGV. There are 16 residues in the CDR3. The CDR3: CASSLMASGRAREQYF. In nucleotides, the CDR3 is TGTGCCAGCAGCTTAATGGCTAGCGGGAGGGCGCGGGAGCAGTACTTC.

This chain links TRBV3-1 (or the pseudogene TRBV3-2) with TRBJ2-1; 9 nucleotides match TRBD2. The V gene end was trimmed by 6 bases and the J gene end by 4 bases; junction bases not matched to a gene: 7. This CDR3 is 15 amino acids long. CDR1 is LGHDT, CDR2 YNNKEL, per germline (reference sequence). The CDR3 bases are TGTGCCAGCAGGCCCGGCGGGAGGGGTTACAATGAGCAGTTCTTC. Translating gives CASRPGGRGYNEQFF.

The chain links TRBV30 to TRBJ2-1, with D hard to call. CDR3 length: 15 residues. CDR1 GTSNPN and CDR2 SVGIG come from the germline V gene (reference sequence). V was trimmed by 5 bases and J by 0 bases, leaving 14 bases between them. CDR3 coding DNA: TGTGCCTGGTCTGTGGGCCTCGACTCCTACAATGAGCAGTTCTTC. This codes for CAWSVGLDSYNEQFF. Together with reference TRBV30 and TRBJ2-1, the CDR3 gives the full variable domain: SQTIHQWPATLVQPVGSPLSLECTVEGTSNPNLYWYRQAAGRGLQLLFYSVGIGQISSEVPQNLSASRPQDRQFILSSKKLLLSDSGFYLCAWSVGLDSYNEQFFGPGTRLTVL.

The rearrangement joins TRBV5-1 to TRBJ2-3; 11 positions match TRBD1. Germline-derived CDR1 and CDR2 are SGHRS and YFSETQ. This CDR3 has 15 residues. Losses at the gene ends were 4 bases for V and 3 bases for J; bases not matched to a gene: 4. This CDR3 is CASSIGQGATDTQYF. CDR3 nucleotide sequence: TGCGCCAGCAGCATAGGACAGGGGGCTACAGATACGCAGTATTTT. The complete variable domain, with remaining parts taken from reference TRBV5-1 and TRBJ2-3, reads KAGVTQTPRYLIKTRGQQVTLSCSPISGHRSVSWYQQTPGQGLQFLFEYFSETQRNKGNFPGRFSGRQFSNSRSEMNVSTLELGDSALYLCASSIGQGATDTQYFGPGTRLTVL.

The chain joins TRBV9 to TRBJ2-1, with a tentative D call TRBD1 (6 bases). Germline values: CDR1 SGDLS, CDR2 YYNGEE. The length of the CDR3 is 15 residues. Trimming took 4 bases from V and 7 from J, leaving 18 bases between them. CDR3 in amino acids: CASSYQPGQENEQFF. DNA of the CDR3: TGTGCCAGCAGCTACCAGCCGGGACAAGAAAATGAGCAGTTCTTC.

The rearrangement joins TRBV4-1 to TRBJ1-2; perhaps TRBD1 as D (6 bases). This CDR3 has 12 residues. Deletions cut 4 bases from V and 9 bases from J, with 12 bases between. CDR1 MGHRA and CDR2 YSYEKL come from the germline V gene. The CDR3 spells CASSPTDRSYTF. The CDR3, as DNA: TGCGCCAGCAGCCCCACCGACAGGAGCTACACCTTC.

This clone turned up a few times. This chain links TRBV3-1 (or the pseudogene TRBV3-2) with TRBJ2-1; 14 positions agree with TRBD2. Trimming removed 1 base from V and 7 bases from J; junction bases left unmatched: 15. The CDR3 spans 20 residues. Germline assignment: CDR1 LGHDT and CDR2 YNNKEL (reference sequence). CDR3 DNA: TGTGCCAGCAGCCAAGTCAGGGGACTAGCGGGGGCACTCCCTGGGAATGAGCAGTTCTTC. This encodes CASSQVRGLAGALPGNEQFF.

There are a few counts of this clone. The chain combines TRBV10-3 with TRBJ1-1; weak D call: TRBD1 (6 bases). Germline V lookup: CDR1 ENHRY, CDR2 SYGVKD. V lost 8 bases and J lost 1, with 11 bases in between. The length of the CDR3 is 13 residues. This CDR3 is CAILRQENTEAFF. CDR3 DNA: TGTGCCATCTTGAGACAGGAGAACACTGAAGCTTTCTTT.

The chain recombines TRBV28 with TRBJ2-7; TRBD1 matches at 7 bases. Germline CDR1 and CDR2: MDHEN and SYDVKM. The CDR3 is 16 amino acids. The trim removed 7 bases at V and 1 base at J, leaving 13 bases unmatched. The CDR3 protein is CASKAGDRVGSYEQYF. CDR3 coding DNA: TGTGCCAGCAAGGCGGGCGACAGGGTAGGATCCTACGAGCAGTACTTC.

The chain carries TRBV30 and TRBJ2-5; 9 nucleotides align to TRBD2. Germline V gives CDR1 GTSNPN, CDR2 SVGIG (reference sequence). The CDR3 length is 15 residues. V dropped 5 bases and J dropped 0; count of bases not matched to a gene: 7. DNA for the CDR3: TGTGCCTGGGCTCGTAGCGGGGGATACCAAGAGACCCAGTACTTC. Translating it yields CAWARSGGYQETQYF.

The V and J genes are TRBV2 and TRBJ2-3; D gene unclear. CDR3 length: 15 residues. The V end was cut by 4 bases, the J end by 0 bases, with 11 bases between. Germline values: CDR1 SNHLY, CDR2 FYNNEI. The CDR3 region has the DNA TGTGCCAGCAGTGCTGCGGTTACTAGCACAGATACGCAGTATTTT. This codes for CASSAAVTSTDTQYF.

The rearrangement uses TRBV10-3 and TRBJ2-7; 7 bases agree with TRBD1. The CDR3 spans 14 residues. Germline V gives CDR1 ENHRY, CDR2 SYGVKD. Unmatched junction bases numbered 8, after V lost 9 bases and J lost 0 bases. CDR3 protein: CAILRDSLSYEQYF. In DNA, the CDR3 is TGTGCCATACTCCGGGACAGCCTCTCCTACGAGCAGTACTTC.

The chain links TRBV6-1 to TRBJ2-7; the D gene is possibly TRBD1 (6 bases). V was cut by 4 bases and J by 0 bases, with 16 bases left in between. This CDR3 comprises 16 residues. Germline values: CDR1 MNHNS, CDR2 SASEGT. The CDR3 is CASSVLTGPFSYEQYF. CDR3 nucleotide sequence: TGTGCCAGCAGTGTACTTACAGGGCCCTTCTCCTACGAGCAGTACTTC.

To note about this clone: One junction end disagrees with the germline gene, perhaps due to a read error. The chain has TRBV3-1 (or the pseudogene TRBV3-2) and TRBJ2-3; 7 positions agree with TRBD1. CDR3 size: 13 residues. CDR1 is LGHDT, CDR2 YNNKEL, per germline (reference sequence). CDR3 region: CASSQALRDSRSF. CDR3 DNA: TGTGCCAGCAGCCAGGCCCTCCGGGACAGCCGGAGTTTT.

This chain links TRBV6-1 with TRBJ2-7; possible D gene TRBD2, 5 bases. The CDR3 spans 13 residues. V was pared by 7 bases and J by 5 bases, with 15 bases between. The V gene's germline CDR1 is MNHNS and CDR2 SASEGT. The CDR3 DNA is TGTGCCAGCACCCGAATTGAGGGAAACGAGCAGTACTTC. Its translation: CASTRIEGNEQYF.

The chain has TRBV28 and TRBJ2-5, with 13 bases matching TRBD2. Germline lookup yields CDR1 MDHEN and CDR2 SYDVKM. There are 15 residues in the CDR3. J lost 5 bases, V lost 6 bases, and 6 bases had no gene match. The CDR3 DNA sequence: TGTGCCAGCAGCCTAGGACTAGCGGGAGTGGAGACCCAGTACTTC. Encoded protein: CASSLGLAGVETQYF.

This chain uses TRBV7-2 with TRBJ2-5; 14 nucleotides line up with TRBD2. The CDR3 is made up of 16 amino acids. The trim removed 1 base at V and 2 bases at J, leaving 0 bases unmatched. Germline CDR1 and CDR2: SGHTA and FQGNSA. Here the CDR3 reads CASSLGLAGGQETQYF. DNA for the CDR3: TGTGCCAGCAGCTTAGGACTAGCGGGGGGGCAAGAGACCCAGTACTTC.

This sequence joins TRBV19 and TRBJ1-4; 11 positions agree with TRBD1. Germline V lookup: CDR1 LNHDA, CDR2 SQIVND (reference sequence). CDR3 length: 19 residues. V lost 7 bases to trimming and J lost 8 bases; unmatched junction nucleotides: 21. CDR3 sequence reads: CASTRVRDRGLIVREKLFF. In nucleotides, the CDR3 is TGTGCCAGTACCCGAGTCCGGGACAGGGGGTTGATCGTGAGGGAAAAACTGTTTTTT. The full variable domain, in which reference TRBV19 and TRBJ1-4 provide the parts outside the CDR3, is DGGITQSPKYLFRKEGQNVTLSCEQNLNHDAMYWYRQDPGQGLRLIYYSQIVNDFQKGDIAEGYSVSREKKESFPLTVTSAQKNPTAFYLCASTRVRDRGLIVREKLFFGSGTQLSVL.

The J gene is TRBJ2-1, the V gene TRBV24-1; 7 nucleotides agree with TRBD2. Germline V gene lookup returns CDR1 KGHDR and CDR2 SFDVKD. CDR3 size: 14 residues. The J segment lost 1 base and the V segment lost 6 bases, leaving 2 bases of the junction unmatched. CDR3 residues: CATSREASYNEQFF. The CDR3 bases are TGTGCCACCAGTCGGGAGGCTTCCTACAATGAGCAGTTCTTC.

This clone was counted a few times. The rearrangement links TRBV28 to TRBJ2-4; weak D call: TRBD2 (5 bases). Trimming stripped 5 bases from V and 2 bases from J, with 10 bases between. Germline values: CDR1 MDHEN, CDR2 SYDVKM. The CDR3 spans 14 residues. Here the CDR3 DNA reads TGTGCCAGCAGTATGACGGGGACCAAAAACATTCAGTACTTC. Encoded protein: CASSMTGTKNIQYF.

V is TRBV10-3 and J is TRBJ2-1, with TRBD2 matching over 10 bases. This CDR3 is 14 amino acids long. Looked up from germline, CDR1 is ENHRY and CDR2 is SYGVKD. Trimming took 10 bases from V and 5 from J; bases not matched to a gene: 8. The CDR3 here is CANGRAGGNNEQFF. The CDR3 region has the DNA TGTGCCAACGGAAGAGCGGGAGGGAACAATGAGCAGTTCTTC.

The CDR3 reads CASSLDRRGARSDTQYF. The CDR3 coding sequence is TGTGCCAGCAGCTTAGACAGGAGAGGAGCCCGGTCAGATACGCAGTATTTT. The chain combines TRBV7-8 with TRBJ2-3; tentative D call: TRBD1 (5 bases). The CDR3 length is 17 residues. Trimming pared 1 base from V and 4 bases from J, leaving 18 bases between. CDR1 and CDR2 from the germline V gene are SGHVS and FQNEAQ.

This chain links TRBV3-1 (or the pseudogene TRBV3-2) with TRBJ2-5, with 7 nucleotides matching TRBD2. V was clipped by 0 bases and J by 3 bases; unmatched bases: 13. The CDR3 runs to 18 residues. CDR1 and CDR2 from the germline V gene are LGHDT and YNNKEL (reference sequence). CDR3 nucleotide sequence: TGTGCCAGCAGCCAAGATATTCCAGCGGGGTCAAATGAAGAGACCCAGTACTTC. It specifies CASSQDIPAGSNEETQYF.

This clone came up a few times. The chain couples TRBV13 to TRBJ2-7, with 10 bases fitting TRBD2. Trimming took 3 bases from V and 7 from J; bases not matched to a gene: 3. Germline V gene sequence: CDR1 PRHDT, CDR2 FYEKMQ (reference sequence). CDR3 length: 13 residues. CDR3 sequence reads: CASSFAAGGEQYF. Written as DNA, the CDR3 is TGTGCCAGCAGCTTCGCAGCGGGGGGGGAGCAGTACTTC.

This rearrangement joins TRBV28 to TRBJ2-1; TRBD2 agrees at 8 bases. Germline CDR1 reads MDHEN; CDR2 reads SYDVKM. The CDR3 has 15 residues. Trimming removed 3 bases from V and 7 bases from J; junction bases left unmatched: 8. CDR3 in DNA: TGTGCCAGCAGTTTGGCGTCTAGCGGGCCGAATGAGCAGTTCTTC. It codes for CASSLASSGPNEQFF.

For this clone: The junction departs from germline at one end; a sequencing error may be responsible. The rearrangement links TRBV7-7 to TRBJ1-2; 10 bases line up with TRBD1. This CDR3 spans 15 amino acids. The germline gives CDR1 SSHAT, CDR2 FNYEAQ (reference sequence). CDR3 protein: CASSPLGQGDYGYTF. The CDR3 DNA reads TGTGCTAGCAGCCCCTTAGGACAGGGGGACTATGGCTACACCTTC.

The chain joins TRBV7-2 to TRBJ1-5, with TRBD1 identical over 9 bases. Germline lookup yields CDR1 SGHTA and CDR2 FQGNSA. With V trimmed by 5 bases and J by 1 base, 3 bases remained unmatched. The CDR3 is made up of 15 amino acids. The CDR3 spells CASSTTGGSNQPQHF. CDR3 DNA sequence: TGTGCCAGCAGCACGACAGGGGGGAGCAATCAGCCCCAGCATTTT.

This clone was detected a few times. The chain links TRBV13 to TRBJ2-1; D unresolved. The CDR3 sequence is 11 residues long. V lost 5 bases and J lost 9, with 8 bases in between. CDR1 and CDR2 from the germline V gene are PRHDT and FYEKMQ (reference sequence). Here the CDR3 reads CASSPRVEQFF. The CDR3 nucleotides are TGTGCCAGCAGCCCGAGAGTTGAGCAGTTCTTC.

This sequence joins TRBV2 and TRBJ1-2, with D maybe TRBD1 (5 bases). The V end lost 2 bases, the J end lost 5 bases, and 15 bases lay between the germline ends. The CDR3 extends over 15 amino acids. Germline values: CDR1 SNHLY, CDR2 FYNNEI. CDR3 sequence (DNA): TGTGCCAGCAGTGAATTGCGGGGCCAGAAGTATGGCTACACCTTC. This gives the protein CASSELRGQKYGYTF.

The count of this clone is one. The chain combines TRBV6-1 with TRBJ2-2; 7 bases are a match to TRBD2. The V and J ends lost 2 bases and 2 bases, in that order; junction bases with no gene match: 17. Germline CDR1 MNHNS, CDR2 SASEGT. The CDR3 has 20 amino acids. CDR3: CASSERPPFGRTDNTGELFF. CDR3 in DNA: TGTGCCAGCAGTGAACGGCCACCCTTCGGGAGGACGGATAACACCGGGGAGCTGTTTTTT.